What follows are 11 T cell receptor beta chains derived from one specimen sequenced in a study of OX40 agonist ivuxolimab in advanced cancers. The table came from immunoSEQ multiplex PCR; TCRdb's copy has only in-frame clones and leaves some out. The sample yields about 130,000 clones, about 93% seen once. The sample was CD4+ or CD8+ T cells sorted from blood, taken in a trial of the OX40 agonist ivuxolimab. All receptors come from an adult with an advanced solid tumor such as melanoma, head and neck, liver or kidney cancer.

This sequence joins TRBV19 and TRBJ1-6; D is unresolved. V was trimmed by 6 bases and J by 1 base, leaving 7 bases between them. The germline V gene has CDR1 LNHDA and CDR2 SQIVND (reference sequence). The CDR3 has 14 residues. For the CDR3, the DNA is TGTGCCAGTAGAGAGACTTCCTATAATTCACCCCTCCACTTT. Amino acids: CASRETSYNSPLHF.

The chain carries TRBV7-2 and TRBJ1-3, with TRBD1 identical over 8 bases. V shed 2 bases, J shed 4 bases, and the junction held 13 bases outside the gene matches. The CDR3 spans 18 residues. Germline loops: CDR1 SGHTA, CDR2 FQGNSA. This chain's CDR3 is CASSLRPPWQGAGNTIYF. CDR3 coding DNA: TGTGCCAGCAGCTTACGCCCCCCCTGGCAGGGGGCCGGAAACACCATATATTTT.

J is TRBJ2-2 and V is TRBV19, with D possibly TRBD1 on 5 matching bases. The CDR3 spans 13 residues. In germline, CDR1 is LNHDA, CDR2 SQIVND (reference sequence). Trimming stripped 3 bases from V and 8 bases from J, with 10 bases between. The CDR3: CASSISREGELFF. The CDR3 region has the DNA TGTGCCAGTAGTATTTCCAGGGAAGGGGAGCTGTTTTTT.

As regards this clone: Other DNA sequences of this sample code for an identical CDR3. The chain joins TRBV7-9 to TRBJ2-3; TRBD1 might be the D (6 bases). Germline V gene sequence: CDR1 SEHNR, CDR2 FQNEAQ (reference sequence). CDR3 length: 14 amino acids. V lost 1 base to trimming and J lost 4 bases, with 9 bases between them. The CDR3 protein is CASSLVSGADTQYF. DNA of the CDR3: TGTGCCAGCAGCTTAGTCTCAGGGGCAGATACGCAGTATTTT.

The CDR3: CASSLGRGVGYGYTF. Written as DNA, the CDR3 is TGTGCCAGCAGCTTAGGTCGAGGCGTCGGCTATGGCTACACCTTC. V usage is TRBV7-9 and J usage is TRBJ1-2; unclear D gene. From germline, CDR1 is SEHNR and CDR2 FQNEAQ (reference sequence). Deletions cut 1 base from V and 4 bases from J, with 13 bases between. The CDR3 sequence is 15 residues long.

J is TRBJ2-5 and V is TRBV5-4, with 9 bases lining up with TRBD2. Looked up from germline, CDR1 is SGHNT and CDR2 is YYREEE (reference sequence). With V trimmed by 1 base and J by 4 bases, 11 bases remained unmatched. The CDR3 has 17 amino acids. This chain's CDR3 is CASSLYLAGTGGETQYF. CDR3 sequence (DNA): TGTGCCAGCAGCTTGTATCTAGCGGGAACGGGAGGAGAGACCCAGTACTTC.

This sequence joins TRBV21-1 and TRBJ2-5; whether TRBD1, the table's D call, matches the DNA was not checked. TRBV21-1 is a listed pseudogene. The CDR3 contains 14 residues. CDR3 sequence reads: CASRGGTGCETQYF. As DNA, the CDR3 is TGTGCCAGCAGGGGGGGGACAGGGTGTGAGACCCAGTACTTC.

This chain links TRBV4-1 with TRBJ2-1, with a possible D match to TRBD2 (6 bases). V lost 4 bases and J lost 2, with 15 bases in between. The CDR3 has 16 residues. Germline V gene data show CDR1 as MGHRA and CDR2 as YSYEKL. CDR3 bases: TGCGCCAGCAGCCCTCTAACGGGAGAGGCCTACAATGAGCAGTTCTTC. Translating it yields CASSPLTGEAYNEQFF.

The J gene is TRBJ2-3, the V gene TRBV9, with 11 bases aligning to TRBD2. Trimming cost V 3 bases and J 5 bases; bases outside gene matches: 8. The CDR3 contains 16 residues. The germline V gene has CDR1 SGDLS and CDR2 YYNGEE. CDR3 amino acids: CASSGTRLAGRDTQYF. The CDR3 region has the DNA TGTGCCAGCAGCGGAACCCGACTAGCGGGGAGAGATACGCAGTATTTT. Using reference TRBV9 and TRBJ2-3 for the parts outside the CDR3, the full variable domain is DSGVTQTPKHLITATGQRVTLRCSPRSGDLSVYWYQQSLDQGLQFLIQYYNGEERAKGNILERFSAQQFPDLHSELNLSSLELGDSALYFCASSGTRLAGRDTQYFGPGTRLTVL.

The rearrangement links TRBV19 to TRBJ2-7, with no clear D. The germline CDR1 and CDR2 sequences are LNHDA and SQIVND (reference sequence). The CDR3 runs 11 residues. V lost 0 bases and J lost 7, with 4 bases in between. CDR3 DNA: TGTGCCAGTAGTATAGAAGGGGAGCAGTACTTC. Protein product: CASSIEGEQYF.

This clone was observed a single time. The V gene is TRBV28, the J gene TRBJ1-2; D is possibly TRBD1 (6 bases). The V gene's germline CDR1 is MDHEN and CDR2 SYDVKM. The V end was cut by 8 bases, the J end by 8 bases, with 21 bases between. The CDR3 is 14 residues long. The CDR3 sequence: CASYGPQQGSGYTF. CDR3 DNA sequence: TGTGCCAGCTATGGTCCACAGCAGGGGTCGGGCTACACCTTC.